A single sample is the source of the 31 T cell receptor beta chains below, sequenced in a study of blood T cell repertoires in COVID-19. Repertoires were generated with immunoSEQ multiplex PCR, while TCRdb's copy carries only in-frame clones and drops some. The repertoire includes over 85,000 clones, roughly 88% of them detected once, and around 12% sits in the top ten. The sample comprised peripheral blood. The receptors here all came from a human donor in a cohort sampled during active COVID-19.

The V call is TRBV7-2, the J call TRBJ1-5; D gene unclear. CDR1 is SGHTA and CDR2 is FQGNSA in the germline V gene. Trimming removed 2 bases from V and 5 bases from J, with 19 bases in between. The CDR3 consists of 17 residues. The DNA of the CDR3 is TGTGCCAGCAGCTTACCCCACCGGGAGGAAGGACATCAGCCCCAGCATTTT. This gives the protein CASSLPHREEGHQPQHF.

CDR3 protein: CASRNPGQGAYEQYF. CDR3 in DNA: TGTGCCAGCAGAAACCCCGGACAGGGGGCCTACGAGCAGTACTTC. The chain has TRBV2 and TRBJ2-7, with 10 nucleotides matching TRBD1. The CDR3 is 15 residues long. CDR1 and CDR2 from the germline V gene are SNHLY and FYNNEI. The trim removed 6 bases at V and 2 bases at J, leaving 7 bases unmatched.

The chain is built from TRBV4-3 and TRBJ1-5; 8 bases line up with TRBD1. CDR3 length: 16 residues. CDR1 LGHNA and CDR2 YSLEER come from the germline V gene. V trimming: 4 bases; J trimming: 3 bases; junction bases outside the gene matches: 8. CDR3 nucleotide sequence: TGCGCCAGCAGCCCTCGGACAGGGTGGGACAATCAGCCCCAGCATTTT. This encodes CASSPRTGWDNQPQHF.

The genes are TRBV6-5 and TRBJ1-1; possible D gene TRBD1, 5 bases. The length of the CDR3 is 14 residues. The V end was cut by 5 bases, the J end by 1 base, with 11 bases between. Germline CDR1 is MNHEY and CDR2 is SVGAGI. The DNA for the CDR3 is TGTGCCAGCAGTACCCTAAGGGGGAACACTGAAGCTTTCTTT. It encodes CASSTLRGNTEAFF.

The chain joins TRBV5-4 to TRBJ2-2; a weak D match, TRBD2 (5 bases). V was trimmed by 4 bases and J by 0 bases, leaving 10 bases between them. The CDR3 has 15 amino acids. Germline lookup yields CDR1 SGHNT and CDR2 YYREEE (reference sequence). CDR3 DNA sequence: TGTGCCAGCAGCCCGCGGACTTCGAACACCGGGGAGCTGTTTTTT. Protein sequence: CASSPRTSNTGELFF.

The V gene is TRBV4-1, the J gene TRBJ2-7; D may be TRBD1 (6 bases). Germline CDR1 is MGHRA and CDR2 is YSYEKL. CDR3 length: 16 amino acids. The germline V and J ends were trimmed by 1 base and 1 base, with 14 bases remaining between them. This CDR3 is CASSQAGQGQSYEQYF. CDR3 nucleotide sequence: TGCGCCAGCAGCCAAGCCGGGCAGGGACAATCCTACGAGCAGTACTTC.

This clone has only one observation. The V call is TRBV6-5, the J call TRBJ2-2; no clear D. Trimming left V 6 bases short and J 6 bases short, with 11 bases between. CDR3 size: 13 residues. The V gene's germline CDR1 is MNHEY and CDR2 SVGAGI. The CDR3 is CASRPGMSGELFF. The CDR3 DNA sequence: TGTGCCAGCAGACCCGGTATGTCCGGGGAGCTGTTTTTT.

The chain employs TRBV12-3 or TRBV12-4 and TRBJ2-3, with no clear D. The CDR3 totals 12 residues. V was trimmed by 7 bases and J by 6 bases, leaving 11 bases between them. CDR3 nucleotide sequence: TGTGCCAGCAATGGTCTTCGGGATACGCAGTATTTT. Translated: CASNGLRDTQYF.

V is TRBV4-1 and J is TRBJ2-3; 9 bases line up with TRBD1. V was clipped by 1 base and J by 3 bases; unmatched bases: 8. The CDR3 is made up of 17 amino acids. CDR1 is MGHRA, CDR2 YSYEKL, per germline. CDR3 DNA: TGCGCCAGCAGCCAAGTAGCCGGGACAGGGTCAACAGATACGCAGTATTTT. Its translation is CASSQVAGTGSTDTQYF.

The chain employs TRBV7-2 and TRBJ2-7; TRBD1 might be the D (6 bases). The V and J ends lost 5 bases and 3 bases respectively, with 11 bases between them. The CDR3 totals 13 residues. Looked up from germline, CDR1 is SGHTA and CDR2 is FQGNSA. The DNA of the CDR3 is TGTGCCAGCAGCGATGACAGGTACTACGAGCAGTACTTC. It codes for CASSDDRYYEQYF.

The chain links TRBV5-1 to TRBJ1-1; 7 bases align to TRBD1. The CDR3 contains 16 residues. Germline assignment: CDR1 SGHRS and CDR2 YFSETQ. The V and J ends lost 4 bases and 2 bases, in that order; junction bases with no gene match: 11. The CDR3 DNA follows: TGCGCCAGCAGCGCGCCTCGGGACAGTTTAAACACTGAAGCTTTCTTT. It translates to CASSAPRDSLNTEAFF.

V and J are TRBV6-2 or TRBV6-3 and TRBJ1-5; 7 nucleotides line up with TRBD1. The junction had 9 bases not matched to a gene; V was cut back by 6 bases and J by 7 bases. This CDR3 spans 14 amino acids. Germline V CDR1 and CDR2: MNHEY, SVGEGT. CDR3 sequence (DNA): TGTGCCAGCAGCCGAAACAGGGGCAGCCAGCCCCAGCATTTT. Translated, it gives CASSRNRGSQPQHF.

This chain joins TRBV11-2 and TRBJ2-2, with a tentative D call TRBD2 (5 bases). Deletions cut 5 bases from V and 0 bases from J, with 13 bases between. The CDR3 covers 16 residues. The germline V gene has CDR1 SGHAT and CDR2 FQNNGV. In DNA form, the CDR3 reads TGTGCCAGCAGCCCCCGGACTTATACGAACACCGGGGAGCTGTTTTTT. It yields the protein CASSPRTYTNTGELFF.

This clone is a singleton in its sample. V gene TRBV28 combines with J gene TRBJ2-3; D is ambiguous. Germline CDR1 is MDHEN and CDR2 is SYDVKM. Trimming took off 7 bases at V and 2 bases at J, with 16 bases between the two ends. The CDR3 is 15 amino acids. CDR3 loop: CASTPSGRVTDTQYF. The DNA for the CDR3 is TGTGCCAGCACCCCATCAGGCCGAGTCACAGATACGCAGTATTTT.

The chain combines TRBV6-5 with TRBJ2-7; 7 bases fit TRBD1. Trimming at V came to 6 bases and at J to 2 bases, leaving 4 bases not matched to a gene. The V gene's germline CDR1 is MNHEY and CDR2 SVGAGI. The CDR3 sequence is 13 residues long. The CDR3 DNA reads TGTGCCAGCAGGAGACAGGGTCCCTACGAGCAGTACTTC. This sequence encodes CASRRQGPYEQYF.

This chain links TRBV7-2 with TRBJ1-5; D ambiguous. Germline CDR1 reads SGHTA; CDR2 reads FQGNSA. With 1 base removed from V and 0 bases from J, the gap between germline ends came to 7 bases. This CDR3 comprises 15 residues. CDR3 bases: TGTGCCAGCAGCTTAGAATCAGATAGCAATCAGCCCCAGCATTTT. Translating it yields CASSLESDSNQPQHF.

V is TRBV7-2 and J is TRBJ2-3; TRBD2 matches at 9 bases. Germline V CDR1 and CDR2: SGHTA, FQGNSA. The V gene end was trimmed by 0 bases and the J gene end by 2 bases; junction bases not matched to a gene: 6. This CDR3 has 17 residues. CDR3 nucleotide sequence: TGTGCCAGCAGCTTAGCCGCGGGGACTAGCCTCACAGATACGCAGTATTTT. As protein: CASSLAAGTSLTDTQYF. Drawing the rest from reference TRBV7-2 and TRBJ2-3, the complete variable domain is GAGVSQSPSNKVTEKGKDVELRCDPISGHTALYWYRQSLGQGLEFLIYFQGNSAPDKSGLPSDRFSAERTGGSVSTLTIQRTQQEDSAVYLCASSLAAGTSLTDTQYFGPGTRLTVL.

The chain couples TRBV2 to TRBJ2-2, with D possibly TRBD1 on 6 matching bases. Germline assignment: CDR1 SNHLY and CDR2 FYNNEI. The CDR3 length is 15 residues. The V end lost 6 bases, the J end lost 1 base, and 12 bases lay between the germline ends. For the CDR3, the DNA is TGTGCCAGCAGCGCGGACAGCGTGAACACCGGGGAGCTGTTTTTT. It yields the protein CASSADSVNTGELFF.

This chain connects TRBV4-3 to TRBJ1-3, with D uncertain. Germline V lookup: CDR1 LGHNA, CDR2 YSLEER. The CDR3 extends over 15 amino acids. Trimming cost V 1 base and J 1 base, with 8 bases left between them. The CDR3 protein is CASSQAALSGNTIYF. In nucleotides, the CDR3 is TGCGCCAGCAGCCAAGCAGCGTTGTCTGGAAACACCATATATTTT.

Only a few counts were recorded for this clone. V is TRBV2 and J is TRBJ2-7; 7 bases match TRBD2. Germline V lookup: CDR1 SNHLY, CDR2 FYNNEI. The CDR3 totals 14 residues. The V gene end was trimmed by 2 bases and the J gene end by 3 bases; junction bases not matched to a gene: 4. CDR3 sequence: CASSEWASGYEQYF. DNA for the CDR3: TGTGCCAGCAGTGAATGGGCTAGCGGCTACGAGCAGTACTTC. Together with reference TRBV2 and TRBJ2-7, the CDR3 gives the full variable domain: EPEVTQTPSHQVTQMGQEVILRCVPISNHLYFYWYRQILGQKVEFLVSFYNNEISEKSEIFDDQFSVERPDGSNFTLKIRSTKLEDSAMYFCASSEWASGYEQYFGPGTRLTVT.

V usage is TRBV29-1 and J usage is TRBJ1-1; D call uncertain. CDR3 size: 13 residues. The germline gives CDR1 SQVTM, CDR2 ANQGSEA. V lost 6 bases and J 1 base, leaving 12 bases between the germline ends. CDR3 in DNA: TGCAGCGTCGTACAACACCCGAACACTGAAGCTTTCTTT. It is translated as CSVVQHPNTEAFF.

The V and J genes are TRBV7-3 and TRBJ2-2, with D unresolved. The germline CDR1 and CDR2 sequences are SGHTA and FQGTGA. The CDR3 contains 14 residues. The germline V and J ends were trimmed by 1 base and 4 bases, with 7 bases remaining between them. In DNA, the CDR3 is TGTGCCAGCAGCTTAAGCCGCGGCACCGGGGAGCTGTTTTTT. It is translated as CASSLSRGTGELFF.

This chain joins TRBV10-3 and TRBJ2-5; tentative D call: TRBD2 (6 bases). This CDR3 has 14 amino acids. Germline loops: CDR1 ENHRY, CDR2 SYGVKD. V was trimmed by 6 bases and J by 5 bases, leaving 16 bases between them. The CDR3 protein is CAIRGGGDRETQYF. CDR3 nucleotide sequence: TGTGCCATCAGGGGGGGTGGAGATAGGGAGACCCAGTACTTC.

The rearrangement links TRBV7-9 to TRBJ2-3, with 10 bases identical to TRBD2. CDR1 and CDR2 (germline): SEHNR, FQNEAQ (reference sequence). V gave up 5 bases and J gave up 2 bases; unmatched junction bases: 7. The CDR3 sequence is 16 residues long. The CDR3 nucleotides read TGTGCCAGCAGCCACACAGCGGGAGGGGTCACAGATACGCAGTATTTT. This translates into CASSHTAGGVTDTQYF.

The chain combines TRBV6-5 with TRBJ1-2, with D unresolved. This CDR3 is built from 11 residues. Trimming removed 6 bases at V and 4 bases at J, with 6 bases between. Germline-derived CDR1 and CDR2 are MNHEY and SVGAGI. In DNA, the CDR3 is TGTGCCAGCAGCACAAGCTATGGCTACACCTTC. It yields the protein CASSTSYGYTF.

The chain links TRBV10-3 to TRBJ2-7; the D gene is possibly TRBD1 (6 bases). Trimming pared 6 bases from V and 0 bases from J, leaving 9 bases between. CDR1 ENHRY and CDR2 SYGVKD come from the germline V gene. The CDR3 covers 13 residues. CDR3 region: CAIRSDSSYEQYF. In DNA form, the CDR3 reads TGTGCCATCAGGTCGGACAGCTCCTACGAGCAGTACTTC.

The chain couples TRBV7-9 to TRBJ2-7, with 7 bases matching TRBD2. V was pared by 6 bases and J by 4 bases, with 6 bases of the junction left unmatched. This CDR3 has 13 residues. The germline CDR1 and CDR2 sequences are SEHNR and FQNEAQ (reference sequence). CDR3 protein: CASRGAGPYEQYF. CDR3 DNA: TGTGCCAGCAGGGGAGCGGGGCCTTACGAGCAGTACTTC.

V gene TRBV11-1 combines with J gene TRBJ2-5; D is undetermined. Trimming stripped 3 bases from V and 0 bases from J, with 14 bases between. Germline V gives CDR1 SGHAT, CDR2 FQDESV (reference sequence). The CDR3 covers 16 residues. The CDR3 DNA follows: TGTGCCAGCAGCTTCCGACGGCGGCATCACCAAGAGACCCAGTACTTC. Amino acid sequence: CASSFRRRHHQETQYF.

The V call is TRBV19, the J call TRBJ1-6; D unresolved. The V gene's germline CDR1 is LNHDA and CDR2 SQIVND (reference sequence). V lost 3 bases to trimming and J lost 4 bases, with 16 bases between them. The CDR3 consists of 17 residues. The CDR3 coding sequence is TGTGCCAGTAGTATCTCACATCGGGGAACATATAATTCACCCCTCCACTTT. Translated, it gives CASSISHRGTYNSPLHF.

The rearrangement links TRBV6-5 to TRBJ2-7; TRBD1 matches 7 bases. The V gene's germline CDR1 is MNHEY and CDR2 SVGAGI. V lost 6 bases, J lost 5 bases, and 7 bases stayed unmatched. This CDR3 comprises 13 residues. The DNA for the CDR3 is TGTGCCAGCAGAAGGGGACAGTCTAACGAGCAGTACTTC. It translates to CASRRGQSNEQYF.

The V call is TRBV27, the J call TRBJ1-6; D possibly corresponds to TRBD1 (6 bases). V gave up 5 bases and J gave up 0 bases, with 17 bases separating them. Germline loops: CDR1 MNHEY, CDR2 SMNVEV (reference sequence). This CDR3 has 18 amino acids. CDR3 in DNA: TGTGCCAGCAGTCGTACCCCAGGGGTTAGCTCCTATAATTCACCCCTCCACTTT. Amino acids: CASSRTPGVSSYNSPLHF.